Presented here are 12 T cell receptor beta chains from one specimen sequenced in a study of cytomegalovirus exposure and HLA in healthy donors. The primer mix had 60 Vbeta and 13 Jbeta primers. Some clones are missing from TCRdb's copy, which holds only in-frame ones; the method was immunoSEQ multiplex PCR. The sample lists about 160,000 clones, roughly 72% occurring once. Specimen: PBMCs. These receptors were collected from a man aged 35-49 years in good health and CMV-seropositive.

The gene calls are TRBV6-1 and TRBJ1-1; D not resolved. CDR1 is MNHNS, CDR2 SASEGT, per germline. With 5 bases removed from V and 1 base from J, the gap between germline ends came to 14 bases. The CDR3 loop spans 15 amino acids. The CDR3 nucleotides read TGTGCCAGCAGTCACCCCTTGACAAAGAACACTGAAGCTTTCTTT. As protein: CASSHPLTKNTEAFF.

This rearrangement joins TRBV7-8 to TRBJ1-3; D gene uncertain. Trimming removed 7 bases at V and 0 bases at J, with 10 bases between. CDR1 and CDR2 from the germline V gene are SGHVS and FQNEAQ. This CDR3 region has 14 residues. CDR3 nucleotide sequence: TGTGCCAGCACCCACGCGAGCTCTGGAAACACCATATATTTT. Translated, it gives CASTHASSGNTIYF.

This clone was observed a single time. This chain joins TRBV19 and TRBJ2-3; D may be TRBD2 (5 bases). Germline V gene sequence: CDR1 LNHDA, CDR2 SQIVND (reference sequence). V was pared by 6 bases and J by 6 bases, with 13 bases between. This CDR3 has 13 residues. CDR3 coding DNA: TGTGCCAGTAGACCGGGCTCGGGGGATACGCAGTATTTT. Translated: CASRPGSGDTQYF.

CDR3 nucleotides: TGCGCCAGCAGCGAGGAGCCCGGGGAGCTGTTTTTT. It specifies CASSEEPGELFF. The chain employs TRBV5-1 and TRBJ2-2; D is unresolved. The CDR3 length is 12 residues. Germline V gene lookup returns CDR1 SGHRS and CDR2 YFSETQ. Between the trimmed V and J ends, which lost 4 bases and 6 bases, there was a span of 7 bases.

V usage is TRBV19 and J usage is TRBJ1-2; D is possibly TRBD1 (6 bases). There are 14 residues in the CDR3. CDR1 and CDR2 from the germline V gene are LNHDA and SQIVND (reference sequence). Trimming pared 2 bases from V and 9 bases from J, leaving 16 bases between. CDR3 sequence: CASSITPAGESYTF. CDR3 DNA: TGTGCCAGTAGTATAACTCCGGCAGGGGAAAGCTACACCTTC.

This clone was observed a handful of times. The chain joins TRBV6-6 to TRBJ2-7, with TRBD1 as a possible D gene (6 bases). This CDR3 region has 15 residues. Trimming took off 5 bases at V and 4 bases at J, with 18 bases between the two ends. CDR1 MNHNY and CDR2 SVGAGI come from the germline V gene (reference sequence). The DNA for the CDR3 is TGTGCCAGCAGTCCGGACATTACTAGGGGGTACGAGCAGTACTTC. Translated: CASSPDITRGYEQYF.

This rearrangement joins TRBV6-5 to TRBJ2-7; 9 positions agree with TRBD1. This CDR3 comprises 14 residues. From germline, CDR1 is MNHEY and CDR2 SVGAGI. J gave up 3 bases and V 6 bases, and 6 bases lay outside the gene matches. The CDR3 nucleotides are TGTGCCAGCAGCTCCGGGACAGGGATCTACGAGCAGTACTTC. Protein product: CASSSGTGIYEQYF.

This chain links TRBV4-1 with TRBJ1-2; D gene ambiguous. This CDR3 is 16 amino acids long. The germline gives CDR1 MGHRA, CDR2 YSYEKL. V was trimmed by 0 bases and J by 4 bases, leaving 15 bases between them. Here the CDR3 reads CASSQDGGSRFYGYTF. The CDR3 DNA reads TGCGCCAGCAGCCAAGATGGCGGGAGCAGATTCTATGGCTACACCTTC.

The rearrangement links TRBV2 to TRBJ2-4; possible D gene TRBD2, 6 bases. V was shortened by 5 bases and J by 7 bases, with 18 bases between the two germline ends. The CDR3 covers 15 residues. Germline V gene lookup returns CDR1 SNHLY and CDR2 FYNNEI. The CDR3, as DNA: TGTGCCAGCAGTTCGGACTCAAGCGGAGGGAACATTCAGTACTTC. Protein: CASSSDSSGGNIQYF.

The chain links TRBV7-9 to TRBJ1-6; D gene ambiguous. The CDR3 is made up of 13 amino acids. Trimming pared 5 bases from V and 9 bases from J, leaving 11 bases between. From germline, CDR1 is SEHNR and CDR2 FQNEAQ (reference sequence). CDR3 in amino acids: CASSLSPGSPLHF. The CDR3 region has the DNA TGTGCCAGCAGCCTCTCCCCGGGTTCACCCCTCCACTTT.

The chain joins TRBV9 to TRBJ2-3, with 7 bases aligning to TRBD2. After removal of 0 bases from V and 1 base from J, the junction contained 2 bases not matched to a gene. The CDR3 length is 15 residues. The germline gives CDR1 SGDLS, CDR2 YYNGEE. The CDR3 protein is CASSVGRGGTDTQYF. The CDR3 bases are TGTGCCAGCAGCGTAGGACGGGGGGGCACAGATACGCAGTATTTT.

This clone appeared a single time. The CDR3 protein is CACSTGTRITDTQYF. The CDR3 nucleotides are TGTGCCTGCAGCACCGGGACTAGAATAACAGATACGCAGTATTTT. The rearrangement uses TRBV30 and TRBJ2-3; 8 nucleotides align to TRBD2. The CDR3 is 15 amino acids. Trimming took 6 bases from V and 3 from J; bases not matched to a gene: 11. Germline V gene sequence: CDR1 GTSNPN, CDR2 SVGIG (reference sequence).